These 2 T cell receptor beta chains came from one sample sequenced in a study of T-cell reconstitution after alpha-beta-depleted transplantation in children. TCRbeta library construction was performed incorporating unique molecular identifiers. TCRdb fed the PCR reads into MiXCR, producing one record per CDR3 protein. The sample comprises about 610,000 distinct CDR3 sequences, more than 9% of which are singletons, and roughly 4% rests with the top ten. Here the sequenced sample was PBMCs from the stem cell graft donor, taken from the stem cell graft. The source of these receptors is a human donor who donated a stem cell graft to a child with acute myeloid leukemia.

This chain uses TRBV5-1 with TRBJ2-7, with TRBD1 identical over 8 bases. The CDR3 contains 15 residues. V was clipped by 4 bases and J by 3 bases; unmatched bases: 9. Germline values: CDR1 SGHRS, CDR2 YFSETQ. The CDR3 region is CASSVSDRGYYEQYF. CDR3 nucleotides: TGCGCCAGCAGCGTCTCAGACAGGGGTTACTACGAGCAGTACTTC.

This clonotype was counted at least ten times. V is TRBV3-1 and J is TRBJ2-3; D gene unclear. The V gene lost 0 bases and the J gene lost 5 bases, with 12 bases spanning the gap. The CDR3 loop spans 15 amino acids. Germline CDR1 and CDR2: LGHDT and YNNKEL (reference sequence). Here the CDR3 reads CASSQELSLRDTQYF. The CDR3 bases are TGTGCCAGCAGCCAAGAACTAAGTTTGAGAGATACGCAGTATTTT.